Listed below are T cell receptor beta chains from one sample, sequenced in a study of cytomegalovirus exposure and HLA in healthy donors. Here immunoSEQ multiplex PCR was the method, and the copy in TCRdb shows in-frame clones only, minus some. Of some 150,000 clones listed, 72% are singletons. The source material was PBMCs. All receptors derive from a man aged 45 to 65 in good health and CMV-seropositive. CDR3s include the opening cysteine and the closing phenylalanine or tryptophan. The order of the fields is V gene, clone size, D gene, J gene, CDR3 protein. D genes are given only for firm matches. For some rows the clone size is stated as once, few or many, or as a class when expanded; others skip it.

>TRBV18|.|TRBD1|TRBJ1-5
CASSLGQGGNQPQHF
>TRBV29-1|.|TRBD1|TRBJ2-5
CSVGQGIRETQYF
>TRBV27|once|TRBD1|TRBJ1-2
CASSRNPTNRGYIYGYTF
>TRBV19|.|TRBD1|TRBJ1-2
CASSADRGGGYTF
>TRBV9|few|.|TRBJ1-1
CASSVIQGGTEAFF
>TRBV6-1|.|.|TRBJ2-6
CASSEDSSGANVLTF
>TRBV9|.|TRBD1|TRBJ2-3
CASSAGDRGADTQYF
>TRBV6-5|.|.|TRBJ2-2
CASKVRRNTGELFF
>TRBV29-1|.|.|TRBJ1-1
CSVDRTGVGTEAFF
>TRBV5-1|.|TRBD1|TRBJ1-2
CASSSGTGRAGYTF
>TRBV5-5|.|.|TRBJ2-2
CASSLWPRRNTGELFF
>TRBV10-3|few|.|TRBJ2-1
CAISLGLAEQFF
>TRBV21-1|.|.|TRBJ2-5
CASSKALAGRRQETQYF
>TRBV10-3|.|.|TRBJ2-7
CAISGRGARDEQYF
>TRBV7-9|few|.|TRBJ2-1
CASSLHGGGWNEQFF
>TRBV19|.|TRBD1|TRBJ2-7
CASSIGGQGANEQYF
>TRBV18|.|TRBD1|TRBJ1-3
CASSSNRGSSGNTIYF
>TRBV7-2|.|TRBD2|TRBJ2-7
CASSLTSGRAREQYF
>TRBV7-8|.|TRBD1|TRBJ1-5
CASSARDRGDNQPQHF
>TRBV4-3|few|TRBD2|TRBJ2-3
CASSQGGSGRSDTQYF
>TRBV19|.|.|TRBJ2-1
CASSILPSSYNEQFF
>TRBV7-3|.|.|TRBJ2-2
CASSLTGDTGELFF